This is a list of T cell receptor beta chains from one sample in a study of Ad26.COV2.S vaccination and SARS-CoV-2 variants. The data were produced by immunoSEQ multiplex PCR, yet TCRdb's version contains in-frame clones alone and is incomplete. The table records fewer than 500,000 clones, about 93% of them present only once. This material consisted of peripheral blood, taken in a trial of Ad26.COV2.S vaccine versus placebo. All receptors come from a person aged 18-65 years who received the Ad26.COV2.S COVID-19 vaccine or a placebo. Each CDR3 is given with its conserved first and last residue. D genes are given only for firm matches. For some rows the clone size is stated as once, few or many, or as a class when expanded; others skip it.

TRBV6-5	-	-	TRBJ2-7	TGTGCCAGCCTCGGGACCTACGAGCAGTACTTC	CASLGTYEQYF
TRBV18	-	-	TRBJ2-1	TGTGCCAGCTCACCACTTGGGGATGAGCAGTTCTTC	CASSPLGDEQFF
TRBV6-2/TRBV6-3	once	-	TRBJ2-3	TGTGCCAGCAGCTTAGCCATCGACGCTGGGTACACAGATACGCAGTATTTT	CASSLAIDAGYTDTQYF
TRBV11-2	-	TRBD2	TRBJ2-6	TGTGCCAGCAGCGAAGACCGAGCGGGAGCTGCGGGGGCCAACGTCCTGACTTTC	CASSEDRAGAAGANVLTF
TRBV28	-	TRBD2	TRBJ2-7	TGTGCCAGCAGTTTTTCTGGGCTAGCGGGTATGAGCTCCTACGAGCAGTACTTC	CASSFSGLAGMSSYEQYF
TRBV13	few	TRBD2	TRBJ2-2	TGTGCCAGCAGGCTTAGCGGGAGTGGCACCGGGGAGCTGTTTTTT	CASRLSGSGTGELFF
TRBV6-6	-	TRBD1	TRBJ2-1	TGTGCCAGCAGTCTACCTCTCGGGACAGGGGACAATGAGCAGTTCTTC	CASSLPLGTGDNEQFF
TRBV9	-	TRBD2	TRBJ2-5	TGTGCCAGCAGCGTAGCCCCCGGGAGGGGGGGAGAGACCCAGTACTTC	CASSVAPGRGGETQYF
TRBV19	-	TRBD1	TRBJ1-2	TGTGCCAGTAATTACCGGGACAGCGATGGCTACACCTTC	CASNYRDSDGYTF
TRBV5-5	-	TRBD1	TRBJ1-5	TGTGCCAGCAGCTTCGACAGGGGGGATCAGCCCCAGCATTTT	CASSFDRGDQPQHF
TRBV6-1	-	-	TRBJ2-7	TGTGCCAGCAGTGAATGGGACAACCCCATCTACGAGCAGTACTTC	CASSEWDNPIYEQYF
TRBV29-1	-	TRBD2	TRBJ2-7	TGCAGCGCCGCGGGACTAGCGGGGGCCTACGAGCAGTACTTC	CSAAGLAGAYEQYF
TRBV5-1	-	-	TRBJ1-2	TGCGCCAGCAGCGCTACAGCCTCCAACTATGGCTACACCTTC	CASSATASNYGYTF
TRBV11-3	-	TRBD2	TRBJ2-1	TGTGCCAGCAGCTTGGCAGGACTAGCGAACAATGAGCAGTTCTTC	CASSLAGLANNEQFF
TRBV30	-	TRBD1	TRBJ1-1	TGTGCCTGGAATGGCCGGGACAGGAAGGAGGGCACTGAAGCTTTCTTT	CAWNGRDRKEGTEAFF
TRBV5-1	-	-	TRBJ2-3	TGCGCCAGCAGCCCCTCCAGGGACGCAGATACGCAGTATTTT	CASSPSRDADTQYF
TRBV5-1	-	-	TRBJ2-7	TGCGCCAGCAGCTTGGACGAAGTTGAGCAGTACTTC	CASSLDEVEQYF
TRBV19	-	TRBD2	TRBJ2-1	TGTGCCAGTAGTATAGTTAGCGGGAGAGGGAATGAGCAGTTCTTC	CASSIVSGRGNEQFF
TRBV23-1	-	-	TRBJ2-4	TGCGCCAGCACAAACAGGGAGTCCAAAAACATTCAGTACTTC	CASTNRESKNIQYF
TRBV21-1	-	-	TRBJ2-7	TGTGCCAGCAGCAAAGTTTTTTTCGAGACTAGCGGGAGGCCCTACAATAGCTCCTACGAGCAGTACTTC	CASSKVFFETSGRPYNSSYEQYF
TRBV19	-	TRBD1	TRBJ2-7	TGTGCCAGTAGTGCGACAGGGTACGGCGGCGAGCAGTACTTC	CASSATGYGGEQYF
TRBV29-1	-	TRBD2	TRBJ2-1	TGCAGCGTTGGCCGGGGGGGGCAGGGTGAGCAGTTCTTC	CSVGRGGQGEQFF
TRBV18	-	TRBD1	TRBJ2-1	TGTGCCAGCTCACCAGGCCAGGGGGCTTCTTACAATGAGCAGTTCTTC	CASSPGQGASYNEQFF
TRBV10-2	-	-	TRBJ2-7	TGCGCCAGCCGTCCATTGGGGTTTTACGAGCAGTACTTC	CASRPLGFYEQYF
TRBV27	many	-	TRBJ1-1	TGTGCCAGCAGTTTATTTGGGTATGGGAACACTGAAGCTTTCTTT	CASSLFGYGNTEAFF
TRBV29-1	-	TRBD1	TRBJ2-6	TGCAGCGTGCGACAGGGGTCCGGGGCCAACGTCCTGACTTTC	CSVRQGSGANVLTF
TRBV7-2	-	-	TRBJ1-2	TGTGCCAGCAGCTTACAGCAGGGTGGCTACACCTTC	CASSLQQGGYTF
TRBV28	-	TRBD1	TRBJ2-7	TGTGCCAGCAGTTTTTCCGCGGGGACAGGGTCGTACGAGCAGTACTTC	CASSFSAGTGSYEQYF
TRBV2	-	TRBD2	TRBJ2-5	TGTGCCAGCACCACCAACGGTAGCGGGAGGGCCCAACAAGAGACCCAGTACTTC	CASTTNGSGRAQQETQYF
TRBV19	-	TRBD2	TRBJ2-3	TGTGCCAGTAGTATAACTAGCGGGAGGGGAGGAGATACGCAGTATTTT	CASSITSGRGGDTQYF
TRBV6-5	-	TRBD1	TRBJ1-1	TGTGCCAGCAGTTACGGACCCCAGGGCAGGGGGACTGAAGCTTTCTTT	CASSYGPQGRGTEAFF
TRBV5-4	few	TRBD2	TRBJ2-7	TGTGCCAGCAGCTCCGGACTAGCGGGAGTCTACGAGCAGTACTTC	CASSSGLAGVYEQYF